The rows below give T cell receptor beta chains drawn from one sample of a study of human thymus T cells. Only in-frame clones appear in the TCRdb table, and some are missing; sequencing was by immunoSEQ multiplex PCR. This sample carries tens of thousands of clones, about 94% of them seen once, and the ten largest clones take around 6%. The sequenced sample was blood. The receptors were sampled from a boy younger than two with a congenital heart defect but otherwise immunologically healthy. CDR3s include the opening cysteine and the closing phenylalanine or tryptophan. Each record gives: D gene, J gene, V gene, CDR3 protein. The D gene is left open where the match is weak.

d_call: NA
j_call: TRBJ1-3
v_call: TRBV28
cdr3_aa: CASSFEYSSSGNTIYF

d_call: NA
j_call: TRBJ1-2
v_call: TRBV7-9
cdr3_aa: CASSLTHGYTF

d_call: TRBD2
j_call: TRBJ2-1
v_call: TRBV27
cdr3_aa: CASSFSSGTYNEQFF

d_call: TRBD2
j_call: TRBJ2-7
v_call: TRBV7-9
cdr3_aa: CASTGLAVYEQYF

d_call: TRBD2
j_call: TRBJ2-1
v_call: TRBV7-9
cdr3_aa: CASSQLAGPYNEQFF

d_call: NA
j_call: TRBJ1-1
v_call: TRBV10-3
cdr3_aa: CAISVASGSTEAFF

d_call: NA
j_call: TRBJ2-7
v_call: TRBV5-1
cdr3_aa: CASSRRGSYEQYF

d_call: TRBD2
j_call: TRBJ2-1
v_call: TRBV2
cdr3_aa: CASREGLAGVTNEQFF

d_call: NA
j_call: TRBJ1-2
v_call: TRBV4-1
cdr3_aa: CASSQRRNNNYGYTF

d_call: TRBD2
j_call: TRBJ2-3
v_call: TRBV29-1
cdr3_aa: CSGTSGTDTQYF

d_call: TRBD1
j_call: TRBJ1-2
v_call: TRBV10-3
cdr3_aa: CAIRDRKYDGYTF

d_call: TRBD1
j_call: TRBJ2-2
v_call: TRBV27
cdr3_aa: CASSLGTGGANTGELFF

d_call: TRBD1
j_call: TRBJ2-2
v_call: TRBV14
cdr3_aa: CASSQEGGHRGQGTGELFF

d_call: NA
j_call: TRBJ2-5
v_call: TRBV12-2
cdr3_aa: CASRLGGRTGGPLETQYF

d_call: NA
j_call: TRBJ2-3
v_call: TRBV20-1
cdr3_aa: CSARGDTQYF

d_call: NA
j_call: TRBJ2-3
v_call: TRBV5-1
cdr3_aa: CASTSRVGSTDTQYF

d_call: NA
j_call: TRBJ2-1
v_call: TRBV21-1
cdr3_aa: CASSKGGRERGEQFF

d_call: NA
j_call: TRBJ1-2
v_call: TRBV5-5
cdr3_aa: CASSLWTPDRVYGYTF

d_call: NA
j_call: TRBJ2-3
v_call: TRBV11-3
cdr3_aa: CASSLGGGSPSDTQYF

d_call: NA
j_call: TRBJ2-5
v_call: TRBV9
cdr3_aa: CASSVAPLAQETQYF

d_call: NA
j_call: TRBJ1-5
v_call: TRBV19
cdr3_aa: CASSIGHPSNQPQHF

d_call: NA
j_call: TRBJ2-3
v_call: TRBV28
cdr3_aa: CASSLVYSGDFTDTQYF

d_call: NA
j_call: TRBJ2-1
v_call: TRBV28
cdr3_aa: CASSLTGTYNEQFF

d_call: NA
j_call: TRBJ1-2
v_call: TRBV7-4
cdr3_aa: CASSLITGLDYGYTF

d_call: NA
j_call: TRBJ1-4
v_call: TRBV6-5
cdr3_aa: CASSRGGPGNEKLFF

d_call: TRBD2
j_call: TRBJ2-5
v_call: TRBV27
cdr3_aa: CASSSGLAGAQETQYF

d_call: NA
j_call: TRBJ1-1
v_call: TRBV7-8
cdr3_aa: CASSLAGLGYRGTEAFF

d_call: NA
j_call: TRBJ2-7
v_call: TRBV27
cdr3_aa: CASSPAGPSYEQYF

d_call: NA
j_call: TRBJ1-4
v_call: TRBV10-3
cdr3_aa: CAIRGRRDEKLFF

d_call: NA
j_call: TRBJ2-7
v_call: TRBV7-8
cdr3_aa: CASSTFGGGPTYEQYF

d_call: TRBD1
j_call: TRBJ2-7
v_call: TRBV19
cdr3_aa: CASSSIGDRDYEQYF

d_call: NA
j_call: TRBJ2-7
v_call: TRBV5-6
cdr3_aa: CASSLVRGFPYEQYF

d_call: TRBD2
j_call: TRBJ2-7
v_call: TRBV5-1
cdr3_aa: CASSLTWTSGTYSYEQYF

d_call: TRBD2
j_call: TRBJ2-3
v_call: TRBV5-1
cdr3_aa: CASSFLAGATLVGDTQYF

d_call: TRBD2
j_call: TRBJ2-1
v_call: TRBV7-9
cdr3_aa: CASTPRDYGSRRDHNEQFF

d_call: NA
j_call: TRBJ2-3
v_call: TRBV4-3
cdr3_aa: CASSQGGHPPDTQYF

d_call: NA
j_call: TRBJ2-7
v_call: TRBV7-2
cdr3_aa: CASSLAIRHEQYF

d_call: NA
j_call: TRBJ2-1
v_call: TRBV6-1
cdr3_aa: CASSAPLRLYYNEQFF

d_call: NA
j_call: TRBJ1-5
v_call: TRBV18
cdr3_aa: CASSRSRGLNQPQHF

d_call: TRBD1
j_call: TRBJ1-2
v_call: TRBV11-3
cdr3_aa: CASSSQGAANYGYTF